These 23 T cell receptor beta chains share one sample of origin, sequenced in a study of long-term antiretroviral therapy in people with HIV. They ran version v3.0 of the immunoSEQ assay at survey level. This table comes from immunoSEQ multiplex PCR, and its TCRdb copy is limited to in-frame clones, with some not included. In the table there are tens of thousands of clones, approximately 86% of which are singletons. The material sequenced was unsorted PBMCs, taken almost 4.6 years after starting antiretroviral therapy. The receptors shown here come from a man aged 25-40 years with HIV.

The V gene is TRBV6-5, the J gene TRBJ2-7, with D unclear. V dropped 3 bases and J dropped 1 base, with 10 bases sitting between them. Germline loops: CDR1 MNHEY, CDR2 SVGAGI. This CDR3 region has 14 residues. CDR3 region: CASSYLGNSYEQYF. In DNA form, the CDR3 reads TGTGCCAGCAGTTATTTAGGAAATTCCTACGAGCAGTACTTC.

This chain joins TRBV15 and TRBJ2-5; TRBD1 might be the D (5 bases). Germline assignment: CDR1 LNHNV and CDR2 YYDKDF (reference sequence). The V gene lost 0 bases and the J gene lost 2 bases, with 7 bases spanning the gap. The CDR3 has 14 amino acids. DNA for the CDR3: TGTGCCACCAGCAGAGACAGGGCACAAGAGACCCAGTACTTC. Translation: CATSRDRAQETQYF.

V gene TRBV7-2 combines with J gene TRBJ2-7, with D unresolved. CDR1 and CDR2 from the germline V gene are SGHTA and FQGNSA. V lost 4 bases to trimming and J lost 2 bases, with 12 bases between them. CDR3 size: 14 residues. CDR3 bases: TGTGCCAGCAGCTCCTGGACCGAAACCTACGAGCAGTACTTC. Protein: CASSSWTETYEQYF.

J is TRBJ1-5 and V is TRBV14; D possibly corresponds to TRBD1 (5 bases). The CDR3 consists of 13 residues. With 0 bases removed from V and 9 bases from J, the gap between germline ends came to 9 bases. Germline V lookup: CDR1 SGHDN, CDR2 FVKESK. Written as DNA, the CDR3 is TGTGCCAGCAGCCAAGATTGGGGGGGGCCCCAGCATTTT. This translates into CASSQDWGGPQHF.

The chain's CDR3 is CASSLGGEQFF. The DNA of the CDR3 is TGTGCCAGCAGCTTAGGCGGCGAGCAGTTCTTC. This chain connects TRBV7-9 to TRBJ2-1; D unresolved. This CDR3 region has 11 residues. CDR1 and CDR2 (germline): SEHNR, FQNEAQ (reference sequence). V dropped 1 base and J dropped 10 bases, with 5 bases sitting between them.

The chain recombines TRBV5-5 with TRBJ2-3; TRBD2 aligns across 7 bases. Looked up from germline, CDR1 is SGHKS and CDR2 is YYEKEE (reference sequence). The CDR3 loop spans 16 amino acids. V was pared by 5 bases and J by 4 bases, with 13 bases of the junction left unmatched. For the CDR3, the DNA is TGTGCCAGCAGTAACGGACTAGTGCAGTTCCCAGATACGCAGTATTTT. Its translation: CASSNGLVQFPDTQYF.

The chain employs TRBV11-1 and TRBJ1-1; D gene ambiguous. The CDR3 runs 13 residues. The V end was cut by 5 bases, the J end by 1 base, with 8 bases between. Germline values: CDR1 SGHAT, CDR2 FQDESV (reference sequence). CDR3 DNA: TGTGCCAGCAGCCAAACGGGGAACACTGAAGCTTTCTTT. Protein: CASSQTGNTEAFF.

This clone was observed a handful of times. V is TRBV29-1 and J is TRBJ1-5; no reliable D call. In germline, CDR1 is SQVTM, CDR2 ANQGSEA. V was cut by 4 bases and J by 9 bases, with 16 bases left in between. CDR3 length equals 13 residues. CDR3 in amino acids: CSVVFKLGGPQHF. The CDR3 DNA is TGCAGCGTTGTGTTTAAGCTGGGTGGGCCCCAGCATTTT. The full variable domain, in which reference TRBV29-1 and TRBJ1-5 provide the parts outside the CDR3, is SAVISQKPSRDICQRGTSLTIQCQVDSQVTMMFWYRQQPGQSLTLIATANQGSEATYESGFVIDKFPISRPNLTFSTLTVSNMSPEDSSIYLCSVVFKLGGPQHFGDGTRLSIL.

The chain uses TRBV6-5 and TRBJ2-3, with D uncertain. Per germline, CDR1 MNHEY and CDR2 SVGAGI. The CDR3 totals 14 residues. V was trimmed by 5 bases and J by 6 bases, leaving 15 bases between them. CDR3 amino acids: CASSPLVRVDTQYF. The DNA of the CDR3 is TGTGCCAGCAGTCCCCTTGTCCGCGTGGATACGCAGTATTTT.

This clone showed up just a few times. CDR3: CARSPNTERDQPQHF. DNA of the CDR3: TGTGCCAGAAGCCCTAACACGGAAAGGGACCAGCCCCAGCATTTT. The gene calls are TRBV5-3 and TRBJ1-5, with a weak D call TRBD1 (5 bases). TRBV5-3 is recorded as an ORF, its role being uncertain. The CDR3 totals 15 residues. Trimming stripped 4 bases from V and 7 bases from J, with 18 bases between.

This chain joins TRBV7-2 and TRBJ2-6; D might be TRBD2 (5 bases). The germline V gene encodes CDR1 SGHTA and CDR2 FQGNSA. This CDR3 is 15 amino acids long. The V end lost 1 base, the J end lost 3 bases, and 7 bases lay between the germline ends. CDR3 nucleotide sequence: TGTGCCAGCAGCTTAGGAGGGCTTGGGGCCAACGTCCTGACTTTC. Protein: CASSLGGLGANVLTF.

The chain uses TRBV6-4 and TRBJ1-2; D unclear. The V end lost 5 bases, the J end lost 0 bases, and 10 bases lay between the germline ends. CDR3 size: 14 residues. The germline V gene encodes CDR1 MRHNA and CDR2 SNTAGT. In DNA form, the CDR3 reads TGTGCCAGCAGTCCGTCCGGCGCTAACTATGGCTACACCTTC. It encodes CASSPSGANYGYTF.

The genes are TRBV10-2 and TRBJ2-1, with 10 bases that match TRBD2. The CDR3 contains 14 residues. From germline, CDR1 is WSHSY and CDR2 SAAADI. J lost 7 bases, V lost 3 bases, and 3 bases had no gene match. CDR3 amino acids: CASSELAGLNEQFF. The CDR3, as DNA: TGCGCCAGCAGTGAACTAGCGGGGTTGAATGAGCAGTTCTTC.

V is TRBV27 and J is TRBJ2-5; 13 nucleotides agree with TRBD2. This CDR3 is 18 amino acids long. Germline V lookup: CDR1 MNHEY, CDR2 SMNVEV (reference sequence). V was pared by 4 bases and J by 2 bases, with 10 bases of the junction left unmatched. The CDR3 spells CASSSWTSGGRWQETQYF. In nucleotides, the CDR3 is TGTGCCAGCAGTTCATGGACTAGCGGGGGAAGGTGGCAAGAGACCCAGTACTTC.

The chain couples TRBV4-3 to TRBJ1-4; perhaps TRBD1 as D (6 bases). Trimming removed 6 bases at V and 8 bases at J, with 19 bases between. CDR1 and CDR2 from the germline V gene are LGHNA and YSLEER. The CDR3 loop spans 15 amino acids. The chain's CDR3 is CASSLQAGAEEKLFF. CDR3 bases: TGCGCCAGCAGTCTTCAGGCGGGGGCTGAAGAAAAACTGTTTTTT.

V and J are TRBV5-5 and TRBJ1-1, with D perhaps matching TRBD1 (5 bases). CDR3 length: 13 amino acids. Trimming removed 5 bases from V and 1 base from J, with 9 bases in between. Germline V gene sequence: CDR1 SGHKS, CDR2 YYEKEE (reference sequence). CDR3 DNA sequence: TGTGCCAGCAGTGGTGGGGGGAACACTGAAGCTTTCTTT. Translation: CASSGGGNTEAFF.

This clone was detected once. The rearrangement links TRBV11-2 to TRBJ1-5; TRBD1 agrees at 10 bases. The CDR3 extends over 17 amino acids. With V trimmed by 1 base and J by 7 bases, 10 bases remained unmatched. Germline V gene sequence: CDR1 SGHAT, CDR2 FQNNGV. Here the CDR3 reads CASSLGSRDRGGQPQHF. In DNA form, the CDR3 reads TGTGCCAGCAGCTTAGGGTCCCGGGACAGGGGCGGGCAGCCCCAGCATTTT.

The chain couples TRBV30 to TRBJ2-5; D call uncertain. CDR3 length equals 15 residues. Between the trimmed V and J ends, which lost 3 bases and 2 bases, there was a span of 16 bases. Germline CDR1 reads GTSNPN; CDR2 reads SVGIG (reference sequence). The CDR3 nucleotides read TGTGCCTGGAGGAGGCCGGCACCTTCACAAGAGACCCAGTACTTC. Protein: CAWRRPAPSQETQYF. Drawing the rest from reference TRBV30 and TRBJ2-5, the complete variable domain is SQTIHQWPATLVQPVGSPLSLECTVEGTSNPNLYWYRQAAGRGLQLLFYSVGIGQISSEVPQNLSASRPQDRQFILSSKKLLLSDSGFYLCAWRRPAPSQETQYFGPGTRLLVL.

The chain links TRBV12-5 to TRBJ1-5, with no clear D. CDR3 length: 12 amino acids. V was clipped by 4 bases and J by 8 bases, with 9 bases between them. Germline V gene lookup returns CDR1 LGHNT and CDR2 FRNRAP. CDR3 coding DNA: TGTGCTAGTGGTTCGGGCCGTAAGCCCCAGCATTTT. Protein sequence: CASGSGRKPQHF.

The chain uses TRBV6-5 and TRBJ1-2; tentative D call: TRBD1 (6 bases). V was trimmed by 5 bases and J by 8 bases, leaving 18 bases between them. Germline CDR1 reads MNHEY; CDR2 reads SVGAGI. The CDR3 is made up of 14 amino acids. DNA for the CDR3: TGTGCCAGCAGTCCGATGGGGGGCGCGAGGGGCTACACCTTC. As protein: CASSPMGGARGYTF.

This clone was counted only a few times. The chain couples TRBV5-4 to TRBJ2-7, with a weak D call TRBD1 (6 bases). This CDR3 has 12 amino acids. Germline V gene lookup returns CDR1 SGHNT and CDR2 YYREEE (reference sequence). V shed 4 bases and J shed 6 bases, with 11 bases lying between them. CDR3 residues: CASSQDSIEQYF. The CDR3 DNA sequence: TGTGCCAGCAGCCAGGACAGCATCGAGCAGTACTTC.

This rearrangement joins TRBV7-9 to TRBJ1-1; D is unresolved. CDR3 size: 11 residues. Germline V CDR1 and CDR2: SEHNR, FQNEAQ (reference sequence). Between the trimmed V and J ends, which lost 4 bases and 7 bases, there was a span of 7 bases. The CDR3 region has the DNA TGTGCCAGCAGCTCCGGACTTGAAGCTTTCTTT. Translation gives CASSSGLEAFF.

The rearrangement links TRBV19 to TRBJ1-1, with 8 nucleotides matching TRBD1. There are 17 residues in the CDR3. Germline values: CDR1 LNHDA, CDR2 SQIVND (reference sequence). Losses at the gene ends were 7 bases for V and 8 bases for J; bases not matched to a gene: 21. The CDR3 here is CASIGLGDWDRSQEAFF. The DNA for the CDR3 is TGTGCCAGTATTGGTTTGGGAGATTGGGACAGGAGTCAGGAAGCTTTCTTT.